The rows below give T cell receptor beta chains drawn from one sample of a study of lymphopenia after photon versus proton radiotherapy. TCRdb keeps only in-frame clones here, not all; method: immunoSEQ multiplex PCR. The sample shows about 70,000 clones, approximately 90% of them seen only once. The material sequenced was peripheral blood, taken from a patient treated with photon-based radiotherapy. All receptors derive from a woman aged 40 to 50 with cholangiocarcinoma. The CDR3 runs from the conserved cysteine through the conserved F or W. A D gene is named only where the DNA matches it firmly. Only part of the rows carry a size: once, few, many, or a class if the clone is expanded.

TRBV2,TRBD1,NA,TRBJ2-1,CASLGQGYEQFF,TGTGCCAGCTTGGGACAGGGCTATGAGCAGTTCTTC
TRBV10-2,TRBD2,NA,TRBJ2-2,CASTQGLAGGPVGELFF,TGCGCCAGCACTCAGGGACTAGCGGGAGGGCCGGTCGGGGAGCTGTTTTTT
TRBV7-2,NA,NA,TRBJ2-1,CASSPFRQLSSYNEQFF,TGTGCCAGCAGCCCGTTCCGACAGCTGAGCTCCTACAATGAGCAGTTCTTC
TRBV7-2,NA,NA,TRBJ2-7,CASSVEGAVSYEQYF,TGTGCCAGCAGCGTTGAAGGAGCCGTTTCCTACGAGCAGTACTTC
TRBV7-6,TRBD1,NA,TRBJ2-3,CASSSGQGRADTQYF,TGTGCCAGCAGCTCGGGACAGGGGAGGGCAGATACGCAGTATTTT
TRBV7-9,NA,NA,TRBJ1-2,CASSREGGGGYTF,TGTGCCAGCAGCCGAGAGGGGGGTGGTGGCTACACCTTC
TRBV7-6,NA,NA,TRBJ2-7,CASAIGGQFYEQYF,TGTGCCAGCGCTATTGGTGGGCAGTTCTACGAGCAGTACTTC
TRBV28,TRBD2,once,TRBJ2-3,CASSLSPSGRASTDTQYF,TGTGCCAGCAGTTTATCACCTAGCGGGAGGGCTTCCACAGATACGCAGTATTTT
TRBV28,NA,NA,TRBJ2-5,CASSPSSLRTQYF,TGTGCCAGCAGTCCTTCTAGCCTCCGGACCCAGTACTTC
TRBV10-1,NA,NA,TRBJ1-5,CASDGQPQHF,TGCGCCAGCGACGGTCAGCCCCAGCATTTT
TRBV12-2,NA,medium-sized,TRBJ1-2,CASRLWTEFYGYTF,TGTGCAAGTCGCTTATGGACAGAGTTTTATGGCTACACCTTC
TRBV2,TRBD2,NA,TRBJ2-7,CASSEYHKRGGREQYF,TGTGCCAGCAGTGAATACCACAAGCGCGGGGGTAGGGAGCAGTACTTC
TRBV7-8,NA,NA,TRBJ1-5,CASSRGDGKQPQHF,TGTGCCAGCAGCCGAGGGGATGGGAAGCAGCCCCAGCATTTT
TRBV7-3,TRBD1,NA,TRBJ1-1,CASSLRGRQGVNTEAFF,TGTGCCAGCAGCTTAAGGGGACGACAGGGAGTGAACACTGAAGCTTTCTTT
TRBV28,NA,NA,TRBJ1-4,CASSTRERLFF,TGTGCCAGCAGCACTCGAGAGAGACTGTTTTTT
TRBV28,TRBD2,NA,TRBJ2-5,CASSSIRTSGSETQYF,TGTGCCAGCAGTTCGATCAGGACTAGCGGTTCAGAGACCCAGTACTTC
TRBV5-1,NA,NA,TRBJ2-7,CASEEGGSSYEQYF,TGCGCCAGCGAAGAGGGGGGAAGCTCCTACGAGCAGTACTTC
TRBV11-1,NA,NA,TRBJ1-5,CASSLNAEGPQHF,TGTGCCAGCAGCTTAAACGCGGAAGGGCCCCAGCATTTT
TRBV9,NA,NA,TRBJ2-6,CASSVGQALVLTF,TGTGCCAGCAGCGTAGGGCAGGCCCTCGTCCTGACTTTC
TRBV12-5,NA,once,TRBJ2-7,CASAETRDSYEQYF,TGTGCTAGTGCCGAAACCAGGGACTCCTACGAGCAGTACTTC
TRBV5-1,NA,NA,TRBJ2-2,CASSLEGPGELFF,TGCGCCAGCAGCTTGGAGGGCCCCGGGGAGCTGTTTTTT
TRBV6-1,NA,once,TRBJ1-1,CASSERPEAFF,TGTGCCAGCAGTGAAAGGCCTGAAGCTTTCTTT
TRBV11-2,NA,once,TRBJ1-1,CASRRPGLRGTEAFF,TGTGCCAGCAGGCGACCGGGACTGAGGGGCACTGAAGCTTTCTTT